Following are 23 T cell receptor beta chains from one sample sequenced in a study of hypomethylating agent response in myelodysplastic syndrome. The table came from immunoSEQ multiplex PCR; TCRdb's copy has only in-frame clones and leaves some out. Of roughly 4,600 clones in the sample, roughly 80% were seen once. Sequencing was performed on bone marrow, taken before or after starting hypomethylating agent treatment for myelodysplastic syndrome (not recorded which). The receptors were sampled from a human donor with myelodysplastic syndrome.

The sample holds one count of this clone. The chain has TRBV10-3 and TRBJ2-6; the match to TRBD1 covers 7 bases. Germline loops: CDR1 ENHRY, CDR2 SYGVKD. The CDR3 has 16 residues. Unmatched junction bases numbered 3, after V lost 2 bases and J lost 2 bases. This CDR3 is CAISESQGAGANVLTF. CDR3 DNA sequence: TGTGCCATCAGTGAGAGTCAGGGGGCTGGGGCCAACGTCCTGACTTTC.

This clone was found a few times. This sequence joins TRBV6-6 and TRBJ2-7; TRBD2 agrees at 10 bases. After removal of 6 bases from V and 6 bases from J, the junction contained 8 bases not matched to a gene. CDR3 size: 14 residues. Germline V CDR1 and CDR2: MNHNY, SVGAGI (reference sequence). CDR3 nucleotides: TGTGCCAGCAGGTCCGGGACTAGCGAGCGCGAGCAGTACTTC. Protein sequence: CASRSGTSEREQYF.

The DNA of the CDR3 is TGTGCCAGCAGCTTATCGGGGACGTCTGACATTCAGTACTTC. Its translation is CASSLSGTSDIQYF. This chain links TRBV7-3 with TRBJ2-4; D may be TRBD1 or TRBD2 (5 bases each). Trimming shortened V by 2 bases and J by 8 bases, and 13 bases separated the two germline ends. Germline V gene data show CDR1 as SGHTA and CDR2 as FQGTGA. The CDR3 length is 14 residues. The complete variable domain, with remaining parts taken from reference TRBV7-3 and TRBJ2-4, reads GAGVSQTPSNKVTEKGKYVELRCDPISGHTALYWYRQSLGQGPEFLIYFQGTGAADDSGLPNDRFFAVRPEGSVSTLKIQRTERGDSAVYLCASSLSGTSDIQYFGAGTRLSVL.

This clone was counted a single time. V usage is TRBV28 and J usage is TRBJ2-7, with D hard to call. Germline loops: CDR1 MDHEN, CDR2 SYDVKM. This CDR3 has 12 residues. V was shortened by 6 bases and J by 5 bases, with 11 bases between the two germline ends. In DNA, the CDR3 is TGTGCCAGCAGCCTGCTGAAGAACGAGCAGTACTTC. This encodes CASSLLKNEQYF.

The chain employs TRBV6-5 and TRBJ2-7, with 7 bases fitting TRBD2. CDR1 is MNHEY, CDR2 SVGAGI, per germline. The CDR3 covers 15 residues. The V gene end was trimmed by 2 bases and the J gene end by 3 bases; junction bases not matched to a gene: 7. DNA for the CDR3: TGTGCCAGCAGTTACACGGCTAGCGGATTCTACGAGCAGTACTTC. Translating it yields CASSYTASGFYEQYF.

V and J are TRBV15 and TRBJ1-3; D ambiguous. The CDR3 has 17 amino acids. Germline CDR1 and CDR2: LNHNV and YYDKDF (reference sequence). Trimming removed 0 bases from V and 4 bases from J, with 16 bases in between. The chain's CDR3 is CATSRDPPQVTGNTIYF. The CDR3 coding sequence is TGTGCCACCAGCAGAGATCCCCCTCAGGTAACCGGAAACACCATATATTTT.

V and J are TRBV9 and TRBJ2-7; TRBD2 agrees at 8 bases. With V trimmed by 0 bases and J by 6 bases, 5 bases remained unmatched. The CDR3 loop spans 14 amino acids. Germline V gene lookup returns CDR1 SGDLS and CDR2 YYNGEE. The CDR3 reads CASSVAGGSGEQYF. The CDR3 DNA reads TGTGCCAGCAGCGTAGCGGGGGGGTCGGGCGAGCAGTACTTC.

Only one count was recorded for this clone. The V gene is TRBV5-4, the J gene TRBJ1-6; D may be TRBD1 (5 bases). This CDR3 is 17 amino acids long. V dropped 4 bases and J dropped 0 bases, with 14 bases sitting between them. Germline CDR1 reads SGHNT; CDR2 reads YYREEE (reference sequence). The CDR3 nucleotides are TGTGCCAGCAGCGACCGAGGGACGGACTCCTATAATTCACCCCTCCACTTT. Translating gives CASSDRGTDSYNSPLHF.

The V gene is TRBV28, the J gene TRBJ2-7, with D maybe TRBD1 (6 bases). V was clipped by 2 bases and J by 6 bases, with 17 bases between them. This CDR3 has 15 amino acids. Germline V lookup: CDR1 MDHEN, CDR2 SYDVKM. CDR3 residues: CASSLASQGRSEQYF. The CDR3 DNA follows: TGTGCCAGCAGTTTAGCCTCACAGGGTAGGTCCGAGCAGTACTTC. The full variable domain, with the rest looked up from reference TRBV28 and TRBJ2-7, is DVKVTQSSRYLVKRTGEKVFLECVQDMDHENMFWYRQDPGLGLRLIYFSYDVKMKEKGDIPEGYSVSREKKERFSLILESASTNQTSMYLCASSLASQGRSEQYFGPGTRLTVT.

V gene TRBV4-3 combines with J gene TRBJ2-5, with D tentatively TRBD2 (6 bases). The length of the CDR3 is 19 residues. Germline CDR1 is LGHNA and CDR2 is YSLEER. Trimming removed 1 base from V and 5 bases from J, with 26 bases in between. DNA of the CDR3: TGCGCCAGCAGCCAAGTTATTGCTACTGGCGGGACCGGGCCGGAGACCCAGTACTTC. It yields the protein CASSQVIATGGTGPETQYF.

The genes are TRBV19 and TRBJ2-1; D unclear. CDR1 and CDR2 (germline): LNHDA, SQIVND (reference sequence). CDR3 length equals 11 residues. Trimming took off 3 bases at V and 4 bases at J, with 1 base between the two ends. CDR3 in amino acids: CASSMYNEQFF. The CDR3 DNA reads as TGTGCCAGTAGTATGTACAATGAGCAGTTCTTC.

This clone has just a few counts. The rearrangement uses TRBV9 and TRBJ1-1, with 8 positions matching TRBD1. V trimming: 0 bases; J trimming: 8 bases; junction bases outside the gene matches: 3. Germline V CDR1 and CDR2: SGDLS, YYNGEE. This CDR3 has 13 amino acids. CDR3: CASSVEDRAEAFF. DNA for the CDR3: TGTGCCAGCAGCGTAGAGGACAGGGCAGAAGCTTTCTTT.

This chain links TRBV15 with TRBJ2-1, with D perhaps being TRBD1 or TRBD2 (5 bases each). V gave up 1 base and J gave up 3 bases, with 16 bases separating them. Germline lookup yields CDR1 LNHNV and CDR2 YYDKDF (reference sequence). The CDR3 covers 17 residues. The CDR3 DNA reads TGTGCCACCAGCAGAGGTGGCTCGGGGCGGGTCTACAATGAGCAGTTCTTC. It specifies CATSRGGSGRVYNEQFF.

The rearrangement joins TRBV11-2 to TRBJ2-3; tentatively, D is TRBD1 (6 bases). CDR1 and CDR2 from the germline V gene are SGHAT and FQNNGV. The V end was cut by 4 bases, the J end by 5 bases, with 10 bases between. CDR3 size: 13 residues. The CDR3 nucleotides read TGTGCCAGCAGCTCAGGGGTCAGAGATACGCAGTATTTT. Amino acid sequence: CASSSGVRDTQYF.

The gene calls are TRBV9 and TRBJ2-3, with 8 bases aligning to TRBD2. The germline V gene has CDR1 SGDLS and CDR2 YYNGEE. This CDR3 spans 16 amino acids. Trimming removed 4 bases from V and 2 bases from J; junction bases left unmatched: 9. The CDR3 DNA reads TGTGCCAGCAGCCCTCCCCTACTAGCGGCCACAGATACGCAGTATTTT. It is translated as CASSPPLLAATDTQYF.

The table lists this clone with a count of one. The chain combines TRBV5-1 with TRBJ2-1, with D hard to call. CDR3 size: 16 residues. The V gene's germline CDR1 is SGHRS and CDR2 YFSETQ. Trimming shortened V by 1 base and J by 0 bases, and 11 bases separated the two germline ends. This CDR3 is CASSLFPDSSYNEQFF. CDR3 DNA: TGCGCCAGCAGCTTGTTTCCGGATAGCTCCTACAATGAGCAGTTCTTC.

V gene TRBV13 combines with J gene TRBJ1-2; perhaps TRBD1 as D (6 bases). The CDR3 is made up of 12 amino acids. In germline, CDR1 is PRHDT, CDR2 FYEKMQ (reference sequence). V was trimmed by 1 base and J by 7 bases, leaving 7 bases between them. The CDR3 DNA is TGTGCCAGCAGCTTAGACAGGGTTGGCTACACCTTC. Its protein product is CASSLDRVGYTF.

The CDR3 sequence: CASSPRTGNTEAFF. The CDR3, as DNA: TGCGCCAGCAGCCCGAGGACAGGAAATACTGAAGCTTTCTTT. This chain joins TRBV5-1 and TRBJ1-1; TRBD1 agrees at 7 bases. The J segment lost 5 bases and the V segment lost 4 bases, leaving 8 bases of the junction unmatched. Germline V CDR1 and CDR2: SGHRS, YFSETQ. The CDR3 runs to 14 residues. Full variable domain (missing parts from reference TRBV5-1 and TRBJ1-1): KAGVTQTPRYLIKTRGQQVTLSCSPISGHRSVSWYQQTPGQGLQFLFEYFSETQRNKGNFPGRFSGRQFSNSRSEMNVSTLELGDSALYLCASSPRTGNTEAFFGQGTRLTVV.

The chain employs TRBV7-2 and TRBJ1-3, with D possibly matching TRBD1 (5 bases). This CDR3 is 16 amino acids long. Trimming left V 1 base short and J 4 bases short, with 14 bases between. The germline V gene encodes CDR1 SGHTA and CDR2 FQGNSA. CDR3 sequence reads: CASSLDRSGAGNTIYF. The CDR3 DNA sequence: TGTGCCAGCAGCTTAGATAGGAGTGGGGCGGGAAACACCATATATTTT.

The chain uses TRBV28 and TRBJ1-1; D uncertain. Germline V CDR1 and CDR2: MDHEN, SYDVKM. This CDR3 is 12 amino acids long. Trimming took 5 bases from V and 11 from J, leaving 15 bases between them. DNA for the CDR3: TGTGCCAGCAGTGATTCCTTCGTGGGGGCTTTCTTT. Its translation is CASSDSFVGAFF. The full variable domain, rest sourced from reference TRBV28 and TRBJ1-1, is DVKVTQSSRYLVKRTGEKVFLECVQDMDHENMFWYRQDPGLGLRLIYFSYDVKMKEKGDIPEGYSVSREKKERFSLILESASTNQTSMYLCASSDSFVGAFFGQGTRLTVV.

This clone has more than one count but fewer than ten. The chain combines TRBV5-6 with TRBJ2-1, with D possibly TRBD2 on 6 matching bases. Per germline, CDR1 SGHDT and CDR2 YYEEEE. The CDR3 is 16 residues long. V shed 4 bases and J shed 12 bases, with 26 bases lying between them. CDR3 protein: CASSPKLSGGIKGQFF. CDR3 DNA: TGTGCCAGCAGCCCTAAGCTGAGCGGAGGGATTAAGGGGCAGTTCTTC.

This clone has a single count. The chain links TRBV14 to TRBJ1-4; 9 bases agree with TRBD1. Germline values: CDR1 SGHDN, CDR2 FVKESK. V gave up 3 bases and J gave up 4 bases; unmatched junction bases: 12. This CDR3 is 18 amino acids long. The CDR3 DNA is TGTGCCAGCAGCCAGCTAGGGGGACAGGGAGCGGATAATGAAAAACTGTTTTTT. It codes for CASSQLGGQGADNEKLFF.

The chain couples TRBV11-1 to TRBJ1-2; weak D call: TRBD1 (6 bases). This CDR3 comprises 15 residues. Deletions cut 5 bases from V and 2 bases from J, with 15 bases between. Germline assignment: CDR1 SGHAT and CDR2 FQDESV (reference sequence). DNA for the CDR3: TGTGCCAGCAGCCCCAGCTGGACAGACAACTATGGCTACACCTTC. It specifies CASSPSWTDNYGYTF.